This TCR beta chain was recorded in a study of CD4 T cells in relation to SARS-CoV-2 and coronaviruses. Study summary: Crossreactive spike epitopes shared across donors were mapped to their HLA restriction.

The table came from immunoSEQ multiplex PCR; TCRdb's copy has only in-frame clones and leaves some out. The data show 35,000 or so clones, with under 85% seen just once and about 20% held by the top ten. This clone has only one observation. No antigen is known for it. Findings and caveats of the study: Crossreactivity was assessed only for spike protein, not other viral proteins.

Sequenced material: memory CD4+ T cells from PBMCs, cultured in vitro. This TCR came from an adult with COVID-19.

The CDR3 DNA sequence: TGTGCCAGCAGCTTCCGAACCGGGACCTTTCTTTACGAGCAGTACTTC. This gives the protein CASSFRTGTFLYEQYF. The chain carries TRBV5-6 and TRBJ2-7; D may be TRBD1 or TRBD2 (5 bases each). Trimming left V 2 bases short and J 4 bases short, with 19 bases between. Germline V gene lookup returns CDR1 SGHDT and CDR2 YYEEEE. This CDR3 is built from 16 residues.